A single sample is the source of the 11 T cell receptor beta chains below, sequenced in a study of OX40 agonist ivuxolimab in advanced cancers. Some clones are missing from TCRdb's copy, which holds only in-frame ones; the method was immunoSEQ multiplex PCR. The sample carries tens of thousands of clones, approximately 90% recorded once. Here the sequenced sample was CD4+ or CD8+ T cells sorted from blood, taken in a trial of the OX40 agonist ivuxolimab. The source of these receptors is an adult with an advanced solid tumor such as melanoma, head and neck, liver or kidney cancer.

The V and J genes are TRBV4-1 and TRBJ2-4; 11 bases agree with TRBD2. This CDR3 has 15 amino acids. V dropped 4 bases and J dropped 3; count of bases not matched to a gene: 2. Germline V CDR1 and CDR2: MGHRA, YSYEKL. DNA of the CDR3: TGCGCCAGCAGCCTACTAGCGGGGGTCAAAAACATTCAGTACTTC. Protein product: CASSLLAGVKNIQYF.

The genes are TRBV15 and TRBJ2-1; D is possibly TRBD2 (6 bases). Trimming took 6 bases from V and 0 from J, leaving 9 bases between them. Germline lookup yields CDR1 LNHNV and CDR2 YYDKDF (reference sequence). This CDR3 spans 14 amino acids. The CDR3, as DNA: TGTGCCACCAGGGGGGACTCCTCCTACAATGAGCAGTTCTTC. Amino acids: CATRGDSSYNEQFF.

The CDR3: CASGLVGPLQNTEAFF. CDR3 nucleotides: TGTGCTAGTGGTTTGGTAGGCCCCTTGCAGAACACTGAAGCTTTCTTT. The chain couples TRBV12-5 to TRBJ1-1; no clear D. The germline V gene encodes CDR1 LGHNT and CDR2 FRNRAP. The CDR3 has 16 amino acids. V lost 0 bases and J 1 base, leaving 12 bases between the germline ends.

The rearrangement joins TRBV15 to TRBJ1-1, with D possibly TRBD1 on 5 matching bases. The CDR3 is 16 residues long. The germline V gene encodes CDR1 LNHNV and CDR2 YYDKDF (reference sequence). V was shortened by 0 bases and J by 1 base, with 12 bases between the two germline ends. The CDR3 sequence: CATSRDLFRANTEAFF. The CDR3 DNA reads TGTGCCACCAGCAGAGATCTTTTCAGGGCGAACACTGAAGCTTTCTTT.

The rearrangement links TRBV9 to TRBJ1-1, with TRBD1 as a possible D gene (6 bases). The CDR3 extends over 15 amino acids. The germline CDR1 and CDR2 sequences are SGDLS and YYNGEE. V lost 0 bases and J 6 bases, leaving 15 bases between the germline ends. The CDR3 sequence: CASSVGGGVKAEAFF. Here the CDR3 DNA reads TGTGCCAGCAGCGTAGGTGGGGGCGTAAAGGCTGAAGCTTTCTTT.

The rearrangement joins TRBV5-5 to TRBJ1-2, with TRBD1 identical over 8 bases. The V gene end was trimmed by 2 bases and the J gene end by 6 bases; junction bases not matched to a gene: 12. Looked up from germline, CDR1 is SGHKS and CDR2 is YYEKEE (reference sequence). This CDR3 is 16 amino acids long. Written as DNA, the CDR3 is TGTGCCAGCAGCTTACGGCAGGGGGCTGCTGTGAATGGCTACACCTTC. The encoded protein is CASSLRQGAAVNGYTF.

The rearrangement uses TRBV12-5 and TRBJ1-2; maybe TRBD1 (6 bases). CDR1 is LGHNT and CDR2 is FRNRAP in the germline V gene. Trimming removed 7 bases at V and 4 bases at J, with 10 bases between. The CDR3 is 12 amino acids. The CDR3 DNA reads as TGTGCTAGTGCCTCGGACAGCTATGGCTACACCTTC. Translating gives CASASDSYGYTF.

This chain links TRBV10-2 with TRBJ2-7; no definite D call. Germline V gives CDR1 WSHSY, CDR2 SAAADI. V was clipped by 0 bases and J by 6 bases, with 12 bases between them. This CDR3 contains 14 residues. The CDR3 DNA reads TGCGCCAGCAGTGAGTCCCGGGCCTTCGGCGAGCAGTACTTC. Protein: CASSESRAFGEQYF.

J is TRBJ1-4 and V is TRBV7-9; the D gene is possibly TRBD1 (5 bases). The germline CDR1 and CDR2 sequences are SEHNR and FQNEAQ (reference sequence). V lost 4 bases to trimming and J lost 0 bases, with 9 bases between them. This CDR3 comprises 15 residues. The CDR3 sequence: CASSSRQSTNEKLFF. The CDR3 DNA sequence: TGTGCCAGCAGCTCACGACAGTCAACTAATGAAAAACTGTTTTTT.

The chain links TRBV5-4 to TRBJ2-3, with 9 bases matching TRBD1. Germline V gene lookup returns CDR1 SGHNT and CDR2 YYREEE (reference sequence). The trim removed 4 bases at V and 3 bases at J, leaving 6 bases unmatched. The CDR3 totals 15 residues. The CDR3 coding sequence is TGTGCCAGCAGCCATAAGGGACAGGGAACAGATACGCAGTATTTT. This translates into CASSHKGQGTDTQYF.

The V gene is TRBV11-1, the J gene TRBJ1-1; D might be TRBD1 (6 bases). Trimming left V 5 bases short and J 3 bases short, with 10 bases between. Germline CDR1 is SGHAT and CDR2 is FQDESV (reference sequence). The CDR3 consists of 13 residues. CDR3 sequence: CASSTRTDTEAFF. Written as DNA, the CDR3 is TGTGCCAGCAGCACCAGGACAGACACTGAAGCTTTCTTT. The full variable domain, with the rest looked up from reference TRBV11-1 and TRBJ1-1, is EAEVAQSPRYKITEKSQAVAFWCDPISGHATLYWYRQILGQGPELLVQFQDESVVDDSQLPKDRFSAERLKGVDSTLKIQPAELGDSAMYLCASSTRTDTEAFFGQGTRLTVV.